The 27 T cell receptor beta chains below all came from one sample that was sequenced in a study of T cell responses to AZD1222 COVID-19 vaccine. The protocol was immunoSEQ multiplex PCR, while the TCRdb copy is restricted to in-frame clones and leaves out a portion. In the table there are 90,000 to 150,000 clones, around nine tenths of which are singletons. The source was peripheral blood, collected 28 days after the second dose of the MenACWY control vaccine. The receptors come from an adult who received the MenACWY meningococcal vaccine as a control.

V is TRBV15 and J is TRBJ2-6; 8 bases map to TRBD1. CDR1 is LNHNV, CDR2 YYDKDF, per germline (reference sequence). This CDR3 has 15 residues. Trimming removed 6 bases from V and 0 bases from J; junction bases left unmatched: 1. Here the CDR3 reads CATRDRDSGANVLTF. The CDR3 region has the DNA TGTGCCACCAGGGACAGGGACTCTGGGGCCAACGTCCTGACTTTC.

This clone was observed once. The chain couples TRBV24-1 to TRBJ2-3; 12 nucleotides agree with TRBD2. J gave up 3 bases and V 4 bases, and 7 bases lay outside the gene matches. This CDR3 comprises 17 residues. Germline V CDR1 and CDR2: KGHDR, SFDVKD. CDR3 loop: CATSESSGRVGTDTQYF. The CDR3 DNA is TGTGCCACCAGTGAGTCTAGCGGGAGGGTTGGGACAGATACGCAGTATTTT.

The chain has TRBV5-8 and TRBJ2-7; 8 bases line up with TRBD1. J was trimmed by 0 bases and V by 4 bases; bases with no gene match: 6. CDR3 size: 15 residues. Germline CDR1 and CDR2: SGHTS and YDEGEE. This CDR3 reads CASSPRDRSSYEQYV. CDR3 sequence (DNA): TGTGCCAGCAGCCCACGGGACAGGAGCTCCTACGAGCAGTACGTC.

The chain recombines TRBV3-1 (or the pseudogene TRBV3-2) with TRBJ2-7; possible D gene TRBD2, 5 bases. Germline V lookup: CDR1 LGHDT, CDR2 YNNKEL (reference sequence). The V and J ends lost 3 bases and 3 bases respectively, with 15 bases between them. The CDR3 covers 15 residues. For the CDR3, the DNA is TGTGCCAGCAGCCACCTCGGTGGGAGTATCTACGAGCAGTACTTC. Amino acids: CASSHLGGSIYEQYF.

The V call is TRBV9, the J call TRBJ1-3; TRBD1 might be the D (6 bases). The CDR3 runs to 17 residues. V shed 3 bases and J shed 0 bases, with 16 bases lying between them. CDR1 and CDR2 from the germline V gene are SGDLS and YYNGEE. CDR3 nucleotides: TGTGCCAGCAGCGAGGGGGGACCGTCGAGCTCTGGAAACACCATATATTTT. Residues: CASSEGGPSSSGNTIYF. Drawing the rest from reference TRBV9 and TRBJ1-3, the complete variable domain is DSGVTQTPKHLITATGQRVTLRCSPRSGDLSVYWYQQSLDQGLQFLIQYYNGEERAKGNILERFSAQQFPDLHSELNLSSLELGDSALYFCASSEGGPSSSGNTIYFGEGSWLTVV.

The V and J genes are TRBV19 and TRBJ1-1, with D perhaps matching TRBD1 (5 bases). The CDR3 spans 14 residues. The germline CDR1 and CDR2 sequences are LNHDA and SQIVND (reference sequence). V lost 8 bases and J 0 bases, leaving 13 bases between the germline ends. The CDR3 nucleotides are TGTGCCAGTGCGGGACTCCTCATGAACACTGAAGCTTTCTTT. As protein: CASAGLLMNTEAFF. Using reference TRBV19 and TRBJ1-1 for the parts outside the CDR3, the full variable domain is DGGITQSPKYLFRKEGQNVTLSCEQNLNHDAMYWYRQDPGQGLRLIYYSQIVNDFQKGDIAEGYSVSREKKESFPLTVTSAQKNPTAFYLCASAGLLMNTEAFFGQGTRLTVV.

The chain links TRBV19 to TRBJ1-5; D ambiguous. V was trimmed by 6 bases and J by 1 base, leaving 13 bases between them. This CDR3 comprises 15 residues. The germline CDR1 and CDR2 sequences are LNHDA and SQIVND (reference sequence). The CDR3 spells CASSQTDLSNQPQHF. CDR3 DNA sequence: TGTGCCAGTAGCCAGACGGACCTCAGCAATCAGCCCCAGCATTTT.

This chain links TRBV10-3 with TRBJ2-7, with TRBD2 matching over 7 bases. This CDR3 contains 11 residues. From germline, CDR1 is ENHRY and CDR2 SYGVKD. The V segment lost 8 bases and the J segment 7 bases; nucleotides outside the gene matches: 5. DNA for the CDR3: TGTGCCATCCGAGACGGGGGGGAGCAGTACGTC. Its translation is CAIRDGGEQYV.

CDR3 loop: CASSLKGGGTYEQYV. CDR3 bases: TGTGCCAGCAGTTTAAAGGGAGGGGGGACCTACGAGCAGTACGTC. The chain employs TRBV28 and TRBJ2-7, with TRBD2 as a possible D gene (7 bases). V was pared by 2 bases and J by 2 bases, with 13 bases between. This CDR3 comprises 15 residues. Per the germline V gene, CDR1 is MDHEN and CDR2 is SYDVKM.

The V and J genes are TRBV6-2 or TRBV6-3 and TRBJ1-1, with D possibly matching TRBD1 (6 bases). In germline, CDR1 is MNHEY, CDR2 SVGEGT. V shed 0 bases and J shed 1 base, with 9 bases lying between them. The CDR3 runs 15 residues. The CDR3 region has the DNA TGTGCCAGCAGTTACTCCCCGGACAGGAACACTGAAGCTTTCTTT. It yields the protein CASSYSPDRNTEAFF.

This CDR3 is CASSLATGAHEQYF. In DNA form, the CDR3 reads TGTGCCAGCAGCTTGGCGACGGGGGCCCACGAGCAGTACTTC. The chain couples TRBV7-2 to TRBJ2-7; tentatively, D is TRBD1 or TRBD2 (6 bases each). The CDR3 is 14 amino acids. V shed 3 bases and J shed 5 bases, with 14 bases lying between them. Germline CDR1 reads SGHTA; CDR2 reads FQGNSA.

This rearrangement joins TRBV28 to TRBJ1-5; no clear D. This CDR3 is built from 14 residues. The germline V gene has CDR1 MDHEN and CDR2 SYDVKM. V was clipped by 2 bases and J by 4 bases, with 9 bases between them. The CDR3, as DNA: TGTGCCAGCAGTTTAGGCCAGGAAAATCAGCCCCAGCATTTT. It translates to CASSLGQENQPQHF. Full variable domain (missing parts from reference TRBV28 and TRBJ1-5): DVKVTQSSRYLVKRTGEKVFLECVQDMDHENMFWYRQDPGLGLRLIYFSYDVKMKEKGDIPEGYSVSREKKERFSLILESASTNQTSMYLCASSLGQENQPQHFGDGTRLSIL.

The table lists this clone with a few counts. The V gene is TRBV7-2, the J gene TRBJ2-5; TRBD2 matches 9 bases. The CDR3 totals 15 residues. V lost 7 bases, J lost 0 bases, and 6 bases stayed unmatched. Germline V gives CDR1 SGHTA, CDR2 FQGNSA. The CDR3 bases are TGTGCCAGCAAACCTAGCGGGGCTTACCAAGAGACCCAGTACTTC. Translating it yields CASKPSGAYQETQYF. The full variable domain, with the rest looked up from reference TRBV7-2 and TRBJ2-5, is GAGVSQSPSNKVTEKGKDVELRCDPISGHTALYWYRQSLGQGLEFLIYFQGNSAPDKSGLPSDRFSAERTGGSVSTLTIQRTQQEDSAVYLCASKPSGAYQETQYFGPGTRLLVL.

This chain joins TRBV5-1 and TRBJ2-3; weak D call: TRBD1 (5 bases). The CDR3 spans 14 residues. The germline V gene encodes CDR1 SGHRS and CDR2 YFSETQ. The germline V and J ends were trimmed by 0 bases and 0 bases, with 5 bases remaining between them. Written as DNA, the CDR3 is TGCGCCAGCAGCTTGGAGGGGAGCACAGATACGCAGTATTTT. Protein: CASSLEGSTDTQYF.

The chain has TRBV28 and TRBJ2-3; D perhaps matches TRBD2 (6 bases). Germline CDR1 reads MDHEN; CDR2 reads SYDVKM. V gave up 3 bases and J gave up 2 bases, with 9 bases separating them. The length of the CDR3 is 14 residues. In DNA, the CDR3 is TGTGCCAGCAGTTTCGGACTAAACACAGATACGCAGTATTTT. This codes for CASSFGLNTDTQYF.

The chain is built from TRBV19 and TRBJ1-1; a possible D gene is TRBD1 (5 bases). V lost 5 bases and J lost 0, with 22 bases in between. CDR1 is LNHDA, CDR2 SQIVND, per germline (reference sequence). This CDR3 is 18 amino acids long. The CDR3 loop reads CASSSRKGLRKLNTEAFF. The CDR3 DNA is TGTGCCAGTAGTTCTCGAAAGGGACTCCGGAAACTGAACACTGAAGCTTTCTTT.

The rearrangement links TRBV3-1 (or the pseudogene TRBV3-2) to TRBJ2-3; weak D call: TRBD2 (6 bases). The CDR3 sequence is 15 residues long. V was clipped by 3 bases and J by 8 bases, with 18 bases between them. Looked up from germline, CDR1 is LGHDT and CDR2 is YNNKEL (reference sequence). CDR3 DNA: TGTGCCAGCAGCCAGAGTAGCGGCCCACGGGGTACGCAGTATTTT. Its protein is CASSQSSGPRGTQYF.

CDR3 in amino acids: CASSFRGQLHYEQYV. The CDR3 region has the DNA TGTGCCAGCAGTTTTCGGGGACAGCTACACTACGAGCAGTACGTC. The chain has TRBV28 and TRBJ2-7, with 7 bases identical to TRBD1. The ends lost 3 bases at V and 3 bases at J; junction bases unmatched: 8. Germline CDR1 reads MDHEN; CDR2 reads SYDVKM. The length of the CDR3 is 15 residues.

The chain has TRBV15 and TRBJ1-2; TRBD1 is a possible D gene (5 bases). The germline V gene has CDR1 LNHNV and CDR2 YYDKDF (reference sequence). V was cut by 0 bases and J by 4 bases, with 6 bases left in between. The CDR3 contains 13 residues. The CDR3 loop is CATSRDQGYGYTF. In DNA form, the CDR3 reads TGTGCCACCAGCAGAGACCAGGGCTATGGCTACACCTTC.

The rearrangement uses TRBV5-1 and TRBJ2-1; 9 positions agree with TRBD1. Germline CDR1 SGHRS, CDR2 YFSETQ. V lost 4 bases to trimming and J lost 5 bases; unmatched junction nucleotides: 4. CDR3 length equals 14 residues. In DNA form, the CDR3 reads TGCGCCAGCAGCACAGGACAGGGGAACAATGAGCAGTTCTTC. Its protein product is CASSTGQGNNEQFF.

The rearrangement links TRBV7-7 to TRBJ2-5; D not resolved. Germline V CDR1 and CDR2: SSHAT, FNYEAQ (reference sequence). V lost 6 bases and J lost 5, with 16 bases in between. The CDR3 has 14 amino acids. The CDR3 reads CASSTGRGRETQYF. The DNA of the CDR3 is TGTGCCAGCAGTACCGGACGCGGCAGGGAGACCCAGTACTTC.

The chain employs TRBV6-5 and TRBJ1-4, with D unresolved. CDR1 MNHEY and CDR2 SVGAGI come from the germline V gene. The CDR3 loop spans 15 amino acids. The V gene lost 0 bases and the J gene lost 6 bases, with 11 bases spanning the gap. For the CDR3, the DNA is TGTGCCAGCAGTTACTCGGGCCAGGCCTATGAAAAACTGTTTTTT. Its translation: CASSYSGQAYEKLFF.

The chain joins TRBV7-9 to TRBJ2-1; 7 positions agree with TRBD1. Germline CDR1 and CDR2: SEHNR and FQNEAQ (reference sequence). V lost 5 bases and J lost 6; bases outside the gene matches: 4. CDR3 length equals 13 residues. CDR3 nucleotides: TGTGCCAGCAGCGGACAGGCGCCCAATGAGCAGTTCTTC. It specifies CASSGQAPNEQFF.

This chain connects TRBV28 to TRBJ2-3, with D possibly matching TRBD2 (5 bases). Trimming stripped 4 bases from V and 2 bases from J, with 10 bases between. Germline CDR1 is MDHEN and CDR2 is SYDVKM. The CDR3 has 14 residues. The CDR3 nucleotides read TGTGCCAGCAGTTCAGTAGCGACCACAGATACGCAGTATTTT. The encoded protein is CASSSVATTDTQYF.

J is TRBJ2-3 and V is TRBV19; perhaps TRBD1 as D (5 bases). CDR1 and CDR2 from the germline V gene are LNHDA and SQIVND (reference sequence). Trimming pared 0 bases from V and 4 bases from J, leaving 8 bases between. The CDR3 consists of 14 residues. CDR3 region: CASSIERGSDTQYF. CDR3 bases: TGTGCCAGTAGTATAGAAAGGGGATCAGATACGCAGTATTTT.

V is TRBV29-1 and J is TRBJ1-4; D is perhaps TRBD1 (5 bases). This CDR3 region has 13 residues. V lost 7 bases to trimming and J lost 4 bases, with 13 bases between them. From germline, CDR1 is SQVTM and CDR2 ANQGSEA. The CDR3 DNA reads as TGCAGCGCCGACGGGGGGGGTAATGAAAAACTGTTTTTT. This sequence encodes CSADGGGNEKLFF.

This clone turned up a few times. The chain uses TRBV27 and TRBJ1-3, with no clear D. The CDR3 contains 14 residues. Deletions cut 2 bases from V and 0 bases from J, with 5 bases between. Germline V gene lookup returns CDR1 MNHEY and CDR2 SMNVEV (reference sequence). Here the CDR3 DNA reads TGTGCCAGCAGTTTAGGTGGCTCTGGAAACACCATATATTTT. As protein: CASSLGGSGNTIYF.